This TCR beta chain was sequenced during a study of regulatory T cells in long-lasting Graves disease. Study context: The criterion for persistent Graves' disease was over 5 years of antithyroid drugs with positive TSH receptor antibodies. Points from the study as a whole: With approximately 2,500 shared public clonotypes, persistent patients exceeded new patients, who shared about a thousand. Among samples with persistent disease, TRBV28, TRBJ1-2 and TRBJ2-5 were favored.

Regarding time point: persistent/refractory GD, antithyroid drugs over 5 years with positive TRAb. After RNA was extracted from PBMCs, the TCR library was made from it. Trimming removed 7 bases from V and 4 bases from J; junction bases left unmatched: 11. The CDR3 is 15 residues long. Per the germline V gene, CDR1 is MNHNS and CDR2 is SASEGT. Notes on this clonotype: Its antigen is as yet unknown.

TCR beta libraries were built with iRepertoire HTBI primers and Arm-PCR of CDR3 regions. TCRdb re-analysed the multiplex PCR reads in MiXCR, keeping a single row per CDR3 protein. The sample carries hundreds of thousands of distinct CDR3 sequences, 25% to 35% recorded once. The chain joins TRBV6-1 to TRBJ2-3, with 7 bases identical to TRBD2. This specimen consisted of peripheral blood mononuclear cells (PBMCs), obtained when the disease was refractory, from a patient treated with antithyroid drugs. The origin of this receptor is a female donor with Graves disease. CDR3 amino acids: CASIRGGRGADTQYF. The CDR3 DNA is TGTGCCAGCATCCGAGGCGGGAGAGGGGCAGATACGCAGTATTTT.